The source of this T cell receptor beta chain is a study of blood T cell repertoires in COVID-19. Background on the study: PBMCs, B-cell-depleted T cells, or T cells were the source of the cDNA or gDNA that made up the material.

Per the study methods: It was from reference gene primer amplification that nucleated cell counts were estimated. The method was immunoSEQ multiplex PCR; TCRdb's version includes in-frame clones alone and lacks a portion of them. That table gives V, J and clone size, and the DNA gave D and trimming. The sample contains about 250,000 clones, about 80% of which appear only once. The sequence was obtained from a man aged 80 or over with acute or convalescent COVID-19. Material: peripheral blood.

In DNA form, the CDR3 reads TGTGCCAGCAGCTCGTTAGCGGGGGGGCTAGATACGCAGTATTTT. Translation: CASSSLAGGLDTQYF. The chain links TRBV5-4 to TRBJ2-3, with 11 bases that match TRBD2. Germline V gives CDR1 SGHNT, CDR2 YYREEE (reference sequence). With 3 bases clipped from V and 5 bases from J, the junction kept 5 bases outside the gene matches. CDR3 length equals 15 residues.